This T cell receptor (beta chain) was retrieved from a study of siplizumab effects on memory and regulatory T cells. Findings and limits, study-wide: Roughly 75-96% of proliferating clones (CD4+ or CD8+) could not be assigned a naive or memory phenotype.

The length of the CDR3 is 13 residues. The J segment lost 5 bases and the V segment lost 4 bases, leaving 5 bases of the junction unmatched. CDR1 and CDR2 (germline): MNHNS, SASEGT. As to this clone: Its matching antigen is unknown.

Measured with immunoSEQ multiplex PCR; TCRdb has only the in-frame clones, and not every one. Counted here are tens of thousands of clones, over 75% occurring once; the ten biggest clones make up around 1.6%. This clonotype was sampled from a human donor in good health. The J gene is TRBJ2-7, the V gene TRBV6-1; 7 bases agree with TRBD1. Sequencing was carried out using Tregs sorted from blood. In DNA form, the CDR3 reads TGTGCCAGCAGTGTAGGGGGCGTACACGAGCAGTACTTC. This sequence encodes CASSVGGVHEQYF.